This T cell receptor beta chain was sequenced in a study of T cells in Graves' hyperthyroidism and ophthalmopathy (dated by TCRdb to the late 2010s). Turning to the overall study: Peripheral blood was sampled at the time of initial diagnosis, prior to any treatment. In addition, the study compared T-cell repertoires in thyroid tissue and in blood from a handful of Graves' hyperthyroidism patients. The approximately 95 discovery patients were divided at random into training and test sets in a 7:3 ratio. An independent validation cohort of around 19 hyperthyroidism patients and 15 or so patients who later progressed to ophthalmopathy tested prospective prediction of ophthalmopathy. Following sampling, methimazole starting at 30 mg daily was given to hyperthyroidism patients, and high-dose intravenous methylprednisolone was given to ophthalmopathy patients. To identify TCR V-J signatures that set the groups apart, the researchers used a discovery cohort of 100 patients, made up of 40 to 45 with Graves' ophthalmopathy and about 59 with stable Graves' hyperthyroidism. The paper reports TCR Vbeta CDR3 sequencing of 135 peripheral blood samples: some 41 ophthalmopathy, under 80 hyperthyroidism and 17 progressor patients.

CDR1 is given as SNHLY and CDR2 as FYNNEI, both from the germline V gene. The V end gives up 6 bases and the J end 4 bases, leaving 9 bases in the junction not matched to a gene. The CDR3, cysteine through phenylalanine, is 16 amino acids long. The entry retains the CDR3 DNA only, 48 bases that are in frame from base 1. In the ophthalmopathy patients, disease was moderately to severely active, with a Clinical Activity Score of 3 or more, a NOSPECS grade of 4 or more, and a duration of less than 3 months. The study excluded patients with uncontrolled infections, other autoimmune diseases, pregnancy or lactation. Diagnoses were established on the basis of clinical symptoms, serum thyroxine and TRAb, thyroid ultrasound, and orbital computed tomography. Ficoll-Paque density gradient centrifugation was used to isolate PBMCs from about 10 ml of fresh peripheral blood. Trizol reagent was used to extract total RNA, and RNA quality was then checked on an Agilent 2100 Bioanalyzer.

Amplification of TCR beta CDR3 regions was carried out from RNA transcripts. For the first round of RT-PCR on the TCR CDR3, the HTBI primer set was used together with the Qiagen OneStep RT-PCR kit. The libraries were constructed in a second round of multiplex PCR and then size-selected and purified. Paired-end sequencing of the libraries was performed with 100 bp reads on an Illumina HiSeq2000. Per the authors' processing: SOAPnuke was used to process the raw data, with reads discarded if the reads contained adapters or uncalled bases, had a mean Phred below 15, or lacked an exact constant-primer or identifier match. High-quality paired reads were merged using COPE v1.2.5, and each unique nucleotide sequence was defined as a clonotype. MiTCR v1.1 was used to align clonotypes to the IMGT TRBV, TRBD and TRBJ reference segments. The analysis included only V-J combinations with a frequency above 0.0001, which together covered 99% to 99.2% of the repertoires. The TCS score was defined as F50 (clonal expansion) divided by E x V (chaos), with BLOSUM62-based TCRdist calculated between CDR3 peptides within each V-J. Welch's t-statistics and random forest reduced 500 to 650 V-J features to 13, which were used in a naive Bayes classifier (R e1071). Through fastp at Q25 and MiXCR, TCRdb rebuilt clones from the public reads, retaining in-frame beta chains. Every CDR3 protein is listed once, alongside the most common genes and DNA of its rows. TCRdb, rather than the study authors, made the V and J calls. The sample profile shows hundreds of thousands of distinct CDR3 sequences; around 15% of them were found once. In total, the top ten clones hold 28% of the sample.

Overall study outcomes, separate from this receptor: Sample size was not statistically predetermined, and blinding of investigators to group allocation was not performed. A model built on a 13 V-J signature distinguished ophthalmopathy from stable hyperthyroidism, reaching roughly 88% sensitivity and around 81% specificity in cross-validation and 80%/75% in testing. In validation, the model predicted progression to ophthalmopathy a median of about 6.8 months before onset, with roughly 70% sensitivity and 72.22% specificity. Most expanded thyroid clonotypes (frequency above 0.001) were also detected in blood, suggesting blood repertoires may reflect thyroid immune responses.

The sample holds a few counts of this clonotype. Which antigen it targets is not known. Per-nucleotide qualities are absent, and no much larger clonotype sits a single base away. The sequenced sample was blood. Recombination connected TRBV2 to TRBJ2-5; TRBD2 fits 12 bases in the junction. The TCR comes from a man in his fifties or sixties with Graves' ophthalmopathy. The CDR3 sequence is CASSTWTSGIGETQYF. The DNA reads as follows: TGTGCCAGCAGCACATGGACTAGCGGGATCGGAGAGACCCAGTACTTC. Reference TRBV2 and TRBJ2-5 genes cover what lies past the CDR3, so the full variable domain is EPEVTQTPSHQVTQMGQEVILRCVPISNHLYFYWYRQILGQKVEFLVSFYNNEISEKSEIFDDQFSVERPDGSNFTLKIRSTKLEDSAMYFCASSTWTSGIGETQYFGPGTRLLVL.